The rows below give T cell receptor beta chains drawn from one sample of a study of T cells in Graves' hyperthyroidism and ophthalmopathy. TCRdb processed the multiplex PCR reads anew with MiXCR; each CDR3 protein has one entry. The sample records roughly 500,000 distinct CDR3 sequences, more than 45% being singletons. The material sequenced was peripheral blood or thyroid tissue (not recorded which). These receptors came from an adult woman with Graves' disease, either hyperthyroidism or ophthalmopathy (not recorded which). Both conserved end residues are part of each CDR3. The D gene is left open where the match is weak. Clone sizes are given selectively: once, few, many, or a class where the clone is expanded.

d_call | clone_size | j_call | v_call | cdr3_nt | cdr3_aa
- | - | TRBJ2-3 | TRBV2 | TGTGCCAGCAGTGAATATAAAACAGATACGCAGTATTTT | CASSEYKTDTQYF
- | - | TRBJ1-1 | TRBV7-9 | TGTGCCAGCAGCTCGGGTCCCGGTGCTTTCTTT | CASSSGPGAFF
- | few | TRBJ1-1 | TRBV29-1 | TGCAGCGTTGATATCAGGGGCTCGTATGCTGAAGCTTTCTTT | CSVDIRGSYAEAFF
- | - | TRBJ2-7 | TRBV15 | TGTGCCACCACCGGGCTACATCTTCCTACCGGGGAGCTGTACTTC | CATTGLHLPTGELYF
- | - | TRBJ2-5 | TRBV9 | TGTGCCAGCAGCGTCATCGGGGCGGAGGGGGAGACCCAGTACTTC | CASSVIGAEGETQYF
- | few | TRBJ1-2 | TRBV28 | TGTGCCAGCAGACGGACACCCCTACAAGGCTACACCTTC | CASRRTPLQGYTF
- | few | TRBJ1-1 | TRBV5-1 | TGCGCCAGCAGCATTACAGGGTACGGCACTGAAGCTTTCTTT | CASSITGYGTEAFF
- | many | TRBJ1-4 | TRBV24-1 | TGTGCCACCAGTTCATCGCAATTAAACCGCGCAACTAATGAAAAACTGTTTTTT | CATSSSQLNRATNEKLFF
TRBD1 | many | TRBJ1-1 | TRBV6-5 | TGTGCCAGCAGTTACAGGGGGCGGAACACTGAAGCTTTCTTT | CASSYRGRNTEAFF
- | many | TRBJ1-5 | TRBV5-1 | TGCGCCAGCAGGTATGACCTCAATCAGCCCCAGCATTTT | CASRYDLNQPQHF
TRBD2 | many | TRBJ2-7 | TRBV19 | TGTGCCAGTAGTTCCCTGGTGCGGGGGGCATCTGTCGAGCAGTACTTC | CASSSLVRGASVEQYF
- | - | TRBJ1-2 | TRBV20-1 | TGCAGTGCTAGAGATCAAAGGGGGGAAGTTGGCTACACCTTC | CSARDQRGEVGYTF
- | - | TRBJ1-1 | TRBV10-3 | TGTGCCATCACCCGGGACCCCCAGAACACTGAAGCTTTCTTT | CAITRDPQNTEAFF
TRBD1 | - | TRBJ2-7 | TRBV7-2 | TGTGCCAGCAGGCCCCGGACAGGGGGTTGGTACGAGCAGTACTTC | CASRPRTGGWYEQYF
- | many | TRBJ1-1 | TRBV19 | TGTGCCAGTAGTTCTCCTCGATCCAGCTTGAACACTGAAGCTTTCTTT | CASSSPRSSLNTEAFF
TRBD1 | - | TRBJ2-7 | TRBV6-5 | TGTGCCAGCAGTGAAAGTTGGACAGGGGGCTACGAGCAGTACTTC | CASSESWTGGYEQYF
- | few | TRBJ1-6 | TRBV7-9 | TGTGCCAGCAGCTTAGTTGACAATTCACCCCTCCACTTT | CASSLVDNSPLHF
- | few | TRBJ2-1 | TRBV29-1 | TGCAGCGCCGGGAGCGACCATGAGCAGTTCTTC | CSAGSDHEQFF
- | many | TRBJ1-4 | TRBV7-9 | TGTGCCAGCAGCCGCTTCTTCGGAGGTATCGGGTCTACTGAAAAACTGTTTTTT | CASSRFFGGIGSTEKLFF
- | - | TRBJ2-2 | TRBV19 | TGTGCCAGTACGGGGGGCGTCGGCGGGGAGCTGTTTTTT | CASTGGVGGELFF
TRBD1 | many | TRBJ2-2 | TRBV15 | TGTGCCACCAGCAACGCACGGGACAGCTTAACCGGGGAGCTGTTTTTT | CATSNARDSLTGELFF
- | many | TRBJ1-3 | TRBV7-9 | TGTGCCAGTCAGGGGCTGAGTGGAAACACCATATATTTT | CASQGLSGNTIYF
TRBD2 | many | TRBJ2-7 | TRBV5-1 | TGCGCCAGCAGCTTGGCCGGGGGGACCTCCTGGAGGTCCTACGAGCAGTACTTC | CASSLAGGTSWRSYEQYF
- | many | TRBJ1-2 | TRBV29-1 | TGCAGCGTTGAACATTATCGAGGGGTGGGCTATGGCTACACCTTC | CSVEHYRGVGYGYTF
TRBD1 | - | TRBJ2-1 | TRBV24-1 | TGTGCCACCAGTGATAGTGGACAGGGGAGGAGTGAGCAGTTCTTC | CATSDSGQGRSEQFF
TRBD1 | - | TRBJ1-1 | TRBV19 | TGTGCCAGTACGCGAGGACAGGGAGCTGAAGCTTTCTTT | CASTRGQGAEAFF
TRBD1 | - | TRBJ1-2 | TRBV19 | TGTGCCAGTAGTATCCCACCGACAGGGCTCTACGGCTACACCTTC | CASSIPPTGLYGYTF
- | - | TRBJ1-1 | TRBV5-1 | TGCGCCAGCAGCTGGAACACGGACGAAGCTTTCTTT | CASSWNTDEAFF
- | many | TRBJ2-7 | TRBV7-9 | TGTGCCAGCAGCTTATCACCCACGGCCCACGAGCAGTACTTC | CASSLSPTAHEQYF
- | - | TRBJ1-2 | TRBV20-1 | TGCAGCGTTGAAGAGAACTCTGGCTACACCTTC | CSVEENSGYTF
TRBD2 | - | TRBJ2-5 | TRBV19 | TGTGCCAGTAGTATAACTAGCGGCGGGGAGGCCCAGTACTTC | CASSITSGGEAQYF
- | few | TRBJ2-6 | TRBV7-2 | TGTGCCAGCAGCACCGGACAAGCTATGGTCTCTGGGGCCAACGTCCTGACTTTC | CASSTGQAMVSGANVLTF
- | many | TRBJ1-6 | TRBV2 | TGTGCCAGCAGGCGATGGCTCTCGACGGATTCACCCCTCCACTTT | CASRRWLSTDSPLHF
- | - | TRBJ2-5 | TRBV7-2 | TGTGCCAGCAGCATGAGGACTGGGTACCAAGAGACCCAGTACTTC | CASSMRTGYQETQYF
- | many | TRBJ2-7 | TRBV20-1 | TGCAGTGCTAGGGGGGTGGGGGGCGCGGGCTACGAGCAGTACTTC | CSARGVGGAGYEQYF
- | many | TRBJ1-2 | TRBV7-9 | TGTGCTACTAGGGGCTGGGCAGACTCCAACTATGGCTACACCTTC | CATRGWADSNYGYTF
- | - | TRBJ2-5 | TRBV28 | TGTGCCAGCAGTGACCGACAGGAACCTATTAAGCTGTACTTC | CASSDRQEPIKLYF
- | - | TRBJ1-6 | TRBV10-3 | TGTGCCACCGGGCGAAATAATTCACCCCTCCACTTT | CATGRNNSPLHF
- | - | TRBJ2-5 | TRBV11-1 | TGTGCCAGCAGCCCGGGGGCCCAGTACTTC | CASSPGAQYF
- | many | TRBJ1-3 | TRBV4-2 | TGTGCCAGCAGCCCAGGCTTAGTCGGCTTCTCTGGAAACACCATATATTTT | CASSPGLVGFSGNTIYF